This T cell receptor beta chain was recovered during a study of Ad26.COV2.S vaccination and SARS-CoV-2 variants. Method: immunoSEQ multiplex PCR; TCRdb's copy keeps in-frame clones and lacks some. The data contain approximately 400,000 clones, 83% of them seen just once; the ten biggest clones take up roughly 7.4%. The study, taken as a whole, reports: Among vaccine recipients, spike-specific TCR breadth exceeded that of placebo recipients.

Sample treatment: around 19 received Ad26.COV2.S at low or high dose, single or two shots; about 5 received placebo; per-sample allocation not given. Vaccine and placebo recipients were sampled on day 63 after the first injection. Remarks on this clone: Antigen: not known.

Germline V gene data show CDR1 as MNHNS and CDR2 as SASEGT. CDR3 length: 15 residues. Trimming stripped 2 bases from V and 5 bases from J, with 15 bases between. The genes are TRBV6-1 and TRBJ2-5; tentatively, D is TRBD1 or TRBD2 (6 bases each). Sequencing used peripheral blood, obtained in a trial of Ad26.COV2.S vaccine versus placebo. This TCR derives from a person aged 18-65 years who received the Ad26.COV2.S COVID-19 vaccine or a placebo. In DNA, the CDR3 is TGTGCCAGCAGTGAATATCGGGGGCTTTGGGAGACCCAGTACTTC. Protein sequence: CASSEYRGLWETQYF.